These 23 T cell receptor beta chains came from one sample sequenced in a study of blood T cells in healthy people across ages. Together with a sample-barcoded 5' primer, a J-beta primer mix was included in a second PCR lasting about 7 to 12 cycles. In TCRdb, the 5' RACE reads were re-called with MiXCR into one record per CDR3 protein. The table includes about 1 million distinct CDR3 sequences, more than 35% detected once. The sequenced sample was blood. The source of these receptors is a woman aged 55-70 years in good health.

This chain uses TRBV4-1 with TRBJ2-1; 16 bases map to TRBD2. Germline V gene sequence: CDR1 MGHRA, CDR2 YSYEKL. This CDR3 region has 20 residues. After removal of 1 base from V and 0 bases from J, the junction contained 6 bases not matched to a gene. CDR3 in amino acids: CASSQVGLAGGFGSYNEQFF. CDR3 in DNA: TGCGCCAGCAGCCAAGTGGGACTAGCGGGAGGGTTTGGCTCCTACAATGAGCAGTTCTTC.

This clonotype was detected a few times. V is TRBV24-1 and J is TRBJ2-1; TRBD1 aligns across 7 bases. Unmatched junction bases numbered 7, after V lost 3 bases and J lost 3 bases. The CDR3 loop spans 16 amino acids. The V gene's germline CDR1 is KGHDR and CDR2 SFDVKD. Here the CDR3 reads CATSDLTGADYNEQFF. The CDR3 DNA follows: TGTGCCACCAGTGATCTCACAGGGGCCGACTACAATGAGCAGTTCTTC.

The chain carries TRBV10-3 and TRBJ2-7; D possibly corresponds to TRBD2 (6 bases). Trimming left V 10 bases short and J 5 bases short, with 18 bases between. This CDR3 is 13 amino acids long. The germline V gene has CDR1 ENHRY and CDR2 SYGVKD. The CDR3 DNA reads TGTGCCACAGGGAGGACGAAGGACCACGAGCAGTACTTC. It translates to CATGRTKDHEQYF.

This clonotype showed up just once. The chain has TRBV5-6 and TRBJ2-4; D assignment may be TRBD1 or TRBD2 (5 bases each). TRBJ2-5 matches the DNA end more closely, so the J call is doubtful. Germline CDR1 reads SGHDT; CDR2 reads YYEEEE. The CDR3 runs 14 residues. The CDR3 is CASRWLGPQETQYF. Here the CDR3 DNA reads TGTGCCAGCCGCTGGTTGGGACCCCAAGAGACCCAGTACTTC.

This clonotype was detected only a few times. V and J are TRBV10-3 and TRBJ2-6; D call uncertain. The CDR3 has 16 amino acids. V was trimmed by 0 bases and J by 0 bases, leaving 6 bases between them. Germline loops: CDR1 ENHRY, CDR2 SYGVKD. The CDR3 here is CAISESSFSGANVLTF. The CDR3 coding sequence is TGTGCCATCAGTGAGTCTTCATTCTCTGGGGCCAACGTCCTGACTTTC.

The chain carries TRBV9 and TRBJ2-7; 9 bases map to TRBD1. Looked up from germline, CDR1 is SGDLS and CDR2 is YYNGEE. The CDR3 totals 15 residues. Losses at the gene ends were 0 bases for V and 3 bases for J; bases not matched to a gene: 4. The CDR3 DNA reads TGTGCCAGCAGCGTAGGGGGACAGGGTGACTACGAGCAGTACTTC. Translation: CASSVGGQGDYEQYF.

This clonotype has a handful of counts. This chain uses TRBV12-3 or TRBV12-4 with TRBJ1-1; D is possibly TRBD1 (5 bases). V lost 6 bases and J 1 base, leaving 15 bases between the germline ends. CDR3 length equals 15 residues. The DNA of the CDR3 is TGTGCCAGCAGGCGGTTGAATGGGGCGAACACTGAAGCTTTCTTT. This translates into CASRRLNGANTEAFF.

This clonotype was seen just once. This sequence joins TRBV29-1 and TRBJ2-3, with a weak D call TRBD2 (6 bases). CDR3 size: 15 residues. Germline assignment: CDR1 SQVTM and CDR2 ANQGSEA. V lost 2 bases to trimming and J lost 5 bases, with 17 bases between them. The CDR3 protein is CSVEPAGSRRDTQYF. The CDR3 DNA reads TGCAGCGTTGAACCTGCGGGGTCGCGGAGAGATACGCAGTATTTT.

The CDR3 bases are TGTGCCAGCAGCTTAGGGGACAGGGGGCCTATTACAGATACGCAGTATTTT. Translating it yields CASSLGDRGPITDTQYF. The chain combines TRBV7-9 with TRBJ2-3, with 12 bases fitting TRBD1. The V segment lost 1 base and the J segment 3 bases; nucleotides outside the gene matches: 5. Germline V lookup: CDR1 SEHNR, CDR2 FQNEAQ (reference sequence). CDR3 length: 17 amino acids.

This chain's CDR3 is CASSQIGLRQETQYF. The CDR3 nucleotides read TGCGCCAGCAGCCAAATTGGACTACGCCAAGAGACCCAGTACTTC. The chain carries TRBV4-1 and TRBJ2-5; maybe TRBD2 (6 bases). CDR3 size: 15 residues. The germline V gene has CDR1 MGHRA and CDR2 YSYEKL. Deletions cut 2 bases from V and 1 base from J, with 11 bases between.

This clonotype appeared a few times. The genes are TRBV24-1 and TRBJ2-1; D not certain. The CDR3 spans 11 residues. Germline V gene data show CDR1 as KGHDR and CDR2 as SFDVKD. With 3 bases removed from V and 8 bases from J, the gap between germline ends came to 4 bases. The CDR3 bases are TGTGCCACCAGTGATATCTATGAGCAGTTCTTC. Translating it yields CATSDIYEQFF.

This clonotype was counted many times. Here the CDR3 reads CATSRGSSYTF. The CDR3 coding sequence is TGTGCCACCAGCAGGGGATCGAGCTACACCTTC. The chain links TRBV15 to TRBJ1-2; D is unresolved. The V and J ends lost 3 bases and 9 bases respectively, with 8 bases between them. The CDR3 sequence is 11 residues long. Germline loops: CDR1 LNHNV, CDR2 YYDKDF (reference sequence).

In its sample, this clonotype was seen a few times. The chain links TRBV11-2 to TRBJ2-6; D is possibly TRBD1 (6 bases). The V and J ends lost 5 bases and 0 bases respectively, with 11 bases between them. The CDR3 extends over 16 amino acids. The germline gives CDR1 SGHAT, CDR2 FQNNGV. The CDR3 spells CASSRDTLSGANVLTF. Written as DNA, the CDR3 is TGTGCCAGCAGCCGGGACACCCTCTCTGGGGCCAACGTCCTGACTTTC.

The V gene is TRBV27, the J gene TRBJ2-1; D assignment may be TRBD1 or TRBD2 (5 bases each). The V end was cut by 3 bases, the J end by 8 bases, with 14 bases between. The CDR3 sequence is 14 residues long. The germline V gene has CDR1 MNHEY and CDR2 SMNVEV (reference sequence). DNA for the CDR3: TGTGCCAGCAGTTTGAATAGACGGGGCGATGAGCAGTTCTTC. Protein: CASSLNRRGDEQFF.

Only a few counts were recorded for this clonotype. V usage is TRBV3-1 and J usage is TRBJ2-5; no clear D gene. The ends were cut back, 2 bases at V and 5 bases at J, with 12 bases in the middle. Germline V gene sequence: CDR1 LGHDT, CDR2 YNNKEL (reference sequence). The CDR3 is 14 amino acids. The CDR3 sequence: CASSQPWGQETQYF. The CDR3 DNA reads as TGTGCCAGCAGCCAACCTTGGGGTCAGGAGACCCAGTACTTC.

The rearrangement uses TRBV6-1 and TRBJ2-5, with TRBD2 as a possible D gene (6 bases). V was shortened by 2 bases and J by 5 bases, with 21 bases between the two germline ends. Germline V gene sequence: CDR1 MNHNS, CDR2 SASEGT. The CDR3 has 17 amino acids. The CDR3 DNA sequence: TGTGCCAGCAGTGAACGCGAAGGTGGGAGGAAGGGGGAGACCCAGTACTTC. It encodes CASSEREGGRKGETQYF.

A few counts support this clonotype. The chain has TRBV24-1 and TRBJ2-1, with D hard to call. Germline-derived CDR1 and CDR2 are KGHDR and SFDVKD. This CDR3 has 15 amino acids. Trimming shortened V by 6 bases and J by 0 bases, and 11 bases separated the two germline ends. The CDR3 here is CATSRESSSYNEQFF. The CDR3 DNA reads as TGTGCCACCAGTCGAGAATCGAGCTCCTACAATGAGCAGTTCTTC.

The rearrangement links TRBV27 to TRBJ2-3; 12 positions match TRBD2. CDR3 length: 20 residues. Germline V CDR1 and CDR2: MNHEY, SMNVEV (reference sequence). V lost 3 bases, J lost 6 bases, and 19 bases stayed unmatched. CDR3 sequence: CASSFWGSLLAGGRTDTQYF. The CDR3 DNA reads TGTGCCAGCAGTTTTTGGGGCTCCTTACTAGCGGGGGGTCGGACGGATACGCAGTATTTT.

The chain couples TRBV24-1 to TRBJ2-3; D is unclear. Between the trimmed V and J ends, which lost 5 bases and 8 bases, there was a span of 10 bases. The V gene's germline CDR1 is KGHDR and CDR2 SFDVKD. The CDR3 spans 12 residues. DNA of the CDR3: TGTGCCACCAGTGGTGCTGGCCCTACGCAGTATTTT. Translating it yields CATSGAGPTQYF.

This clonotype has a handful of counts. The chain employs TRBV7-3 and TRBJ2-3; a weak D match, TRBD1 (5 bases). The CDR3 totals 15 residues. V gave up 2 bases and J gave up 3 bases, with 12 bases separating them. Germline lookup yields CDR1 SGHTA and CDR2 FQGTGA. The CDR3 DNA follows: TGTGCCAGCAGCTTACAATCAGGGTGGACAGATACGCAGTATTTT. Its protein is CASSLQSGWTDTQYF.

On this clonotype: A much larger clone sits a single nucleotide away, making a read error possible. The chain recombines TRBV29-1 with TRBJ2-4, with D perhaps given as TRBD1 or TRBD2 (5 bases each). The better agreement between TRBJ2-7 and the DNA end casts doubt on the J call. The CDR3 contains 12 residues. Germline CDR1 reads SQVTM; CDR2 reads ANQGSEA. The CDR3, as DNA: TGCAGCGCGGGGCCTTCTACCTACGAGCAGTACTTC. Its protein product is CSAGPSTYEQYF.

Comments on this clonotype: One end of the junction varies from germline; a read error may be responsible. The chain has TRBV7-8 and TRBJ2-5; 7 positions match TRBD1. CDR1 is SGHVS, CDR2 FQNEAQ, per germline. CDR3 size: 16 residues. CDR3 region: CVSSPHMGQLEETQYF. CDR3 coding DNA: TGTGTCAGCAGCCCGCACATGGGACAGCTGGAGGAGACCCAGTACTTC.

The V and J genes are TRBV7-2 and TRBJ1-1; D not certain. This CDR3 spans 18 amino acids. V was shortened by 0 bases and J by 1 base, with 18 bases between the two germline ends. Germline loops: CDR1 SGHTA, CDR2 FQGNSA. In nucleotides, the CDR3 is TGTGCCAGCAGCTTAGCGCTTGTCAGGTCTTGGGGGAACACTGAAGCTTTCTTT. Its protein is CASSLALVRSWGNTEAFF.